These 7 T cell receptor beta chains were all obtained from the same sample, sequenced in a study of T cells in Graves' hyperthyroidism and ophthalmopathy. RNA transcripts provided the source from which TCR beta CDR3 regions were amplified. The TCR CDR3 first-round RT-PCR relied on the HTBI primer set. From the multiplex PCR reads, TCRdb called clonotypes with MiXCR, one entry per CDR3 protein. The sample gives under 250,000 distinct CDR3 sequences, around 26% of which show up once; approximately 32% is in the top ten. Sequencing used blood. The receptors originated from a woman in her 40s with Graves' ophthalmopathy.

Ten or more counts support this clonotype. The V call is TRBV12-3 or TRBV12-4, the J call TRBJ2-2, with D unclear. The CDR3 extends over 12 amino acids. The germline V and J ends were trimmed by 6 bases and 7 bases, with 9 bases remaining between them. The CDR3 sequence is CASSHVGGELFF. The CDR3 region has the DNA TGTGCCAGCAGCCACGTCGGCGGGGAGCTGTTTTTT.

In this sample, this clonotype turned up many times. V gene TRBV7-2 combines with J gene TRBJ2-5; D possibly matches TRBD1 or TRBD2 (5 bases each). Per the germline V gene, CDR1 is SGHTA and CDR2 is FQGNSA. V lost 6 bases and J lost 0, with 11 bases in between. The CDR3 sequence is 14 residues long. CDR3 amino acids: CASSSGTYQETQYF. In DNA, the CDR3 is TGTGCCAGCAGTTCCGGGACCTACCAAGAGACCCAGTACTTC.

CDR3 loop: CASSPYSTGTEAFF. CDR3 nucleotide sequence: TGTGCCAGCAGTCCCTACTCGACAGGCACTGAAGCTTTCTTT. This chain uses TRBV28 with TRBJ1-1, with D possibly matching TRBD1 (6 bases). V was cut by 5 bases and J by 4 bases, with 14 bases left in between. The V gene's germline CDR1 is MDHEN and CDR2 SYDVKM. The length of the CDR3 is 14 residues.

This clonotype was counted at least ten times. CDR3 nucleotides: TGTGCCAGCACTAGGGCGTCTCCGACAGGAACCGGGGAGCTGTTTTTT. It is translated as CASTRASPTGTGELFF. The V and J genes are TRBV6-5 and TRBJ2-2, with D tentatively TRBD1 (6 bases). In germline, CDR1 is MNHEY, CDR2 SVGAGI. The CDR3 has 16 amino acids. V dropped 7 bases and J dropped 5 bases, with 20 bases sitting between them.

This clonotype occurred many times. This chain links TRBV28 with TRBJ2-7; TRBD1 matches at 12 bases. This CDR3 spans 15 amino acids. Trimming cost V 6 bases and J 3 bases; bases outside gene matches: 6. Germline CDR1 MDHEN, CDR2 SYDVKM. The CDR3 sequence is CASRTGTGGVYEQYF. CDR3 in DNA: TGTGCCAGCAGAACCGGGACAGGGGGCGTCTACGAGCAGTACTTC.

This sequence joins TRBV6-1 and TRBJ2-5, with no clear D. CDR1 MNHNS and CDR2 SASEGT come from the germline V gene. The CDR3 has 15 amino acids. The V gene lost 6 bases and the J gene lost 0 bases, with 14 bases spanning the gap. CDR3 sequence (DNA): TGTGCCAGCAGATCTTCCGAGGAGTACCAAGAGACCCAGTACTTC. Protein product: CASRSSEEYQETQYF.

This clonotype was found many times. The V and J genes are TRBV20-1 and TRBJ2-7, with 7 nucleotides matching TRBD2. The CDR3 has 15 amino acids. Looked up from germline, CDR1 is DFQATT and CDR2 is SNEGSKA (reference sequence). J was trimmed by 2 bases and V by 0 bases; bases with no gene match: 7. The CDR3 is CSARDRGRVTYEQYF. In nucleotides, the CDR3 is TGCAGTGCTAGAGATCGAGGGAGGGTCACCTACGAGCAGTACTTC.